This TCR beta chain was profiled in a study of control samples from healthy donors and cancer patients (dated by TCRdb to between 2020 and 2021). A note on this clone: Its target antigen remains unknown. Per-nucleotide qualities are absent, and no much larger clonotype sits a single base away.

The library was prepared using the immunoSEQ multiplex PCR assay. Imported from immuneACCESS, the table was reduced by TCRdb to in-frame sequences with V and J called. These copies leave out some clones; in studies compared against another copy, an unresolved V gene accounts for under half, and the cause of the remainder is not known. The sample table contains some 100,000 clones; only one count was recorded for 90% to 95% of them. 8% of the sample rests with the top ten. Input material: blood. This receptor was identified in a man between 18 and 35 years old in good health.

DNA sequence: TGCGCCAGCAGCCAGGTCCCCTCCACTGAAGCTTTCTTT. Translated, it gives CASSQVPSTEAFF. The chain is encoded by TRBV4-3 joined to TRBJ1-1, with the D gene call left open. Its CDR3 holds 13 amino acids, cysteine through phenylalanine. Only the CDR3 DNA is retained, 39 bases long and in frame from the first base. The germline V gene specifies LGHNA as CDR1 and YSLEER as CDR2. The germline ends are 9 bases apart after V is trimmed by 3 bases and J by 4 bases.